This T cell receptor (beta chain) is from a study of blood T cell repertoires in COVID-19. Study in general: T cells, B-cell-depleted T cells, or PBMCs supplied cDNA or gDNA.

Across 24 US areas, participants ranged in age from about 18 to 90 years. Contact with a PCR-confirmed or clinician-diagnosed COVID-19 case occurred within 2 weeks of entry. In the authors' methods: Reference gene primer amplification gave estimated nucleated cell counts. Profiling relied on immunoSEQ multiplex PCR, and the TCRdb table lists in-frame clones only, not all of them. The V and J calls and the clone size are those of that table, but D and trimming were determined from the DNA. The table includes 300,000 to 400,000 clones, around 84% detected once. The sample holds one count of this clone. The germline gives CDR1 MNHNY, CDR2 SVGAGI (reference sequence). The CDR3 loop spans 14 amino acids. V was pared by 0 bases and J by 7 bases, with 12 bases between.

Sequenced material: PBMCs or T cells enriched from blood (not recorded which). The sequence derives from a woman aged 25 to 39 who had been exposed to COVID-19. This chain links TRBV6-6 with TRBJ1-2, with D perhaps TRBD1 (5 bases). For the CDR3, the DNA is TGTGCCAGCAGTTACTCCCCAGGGATGGGTGGCTACACCTTC. Translation gives CASSYSPGMGGYTF.